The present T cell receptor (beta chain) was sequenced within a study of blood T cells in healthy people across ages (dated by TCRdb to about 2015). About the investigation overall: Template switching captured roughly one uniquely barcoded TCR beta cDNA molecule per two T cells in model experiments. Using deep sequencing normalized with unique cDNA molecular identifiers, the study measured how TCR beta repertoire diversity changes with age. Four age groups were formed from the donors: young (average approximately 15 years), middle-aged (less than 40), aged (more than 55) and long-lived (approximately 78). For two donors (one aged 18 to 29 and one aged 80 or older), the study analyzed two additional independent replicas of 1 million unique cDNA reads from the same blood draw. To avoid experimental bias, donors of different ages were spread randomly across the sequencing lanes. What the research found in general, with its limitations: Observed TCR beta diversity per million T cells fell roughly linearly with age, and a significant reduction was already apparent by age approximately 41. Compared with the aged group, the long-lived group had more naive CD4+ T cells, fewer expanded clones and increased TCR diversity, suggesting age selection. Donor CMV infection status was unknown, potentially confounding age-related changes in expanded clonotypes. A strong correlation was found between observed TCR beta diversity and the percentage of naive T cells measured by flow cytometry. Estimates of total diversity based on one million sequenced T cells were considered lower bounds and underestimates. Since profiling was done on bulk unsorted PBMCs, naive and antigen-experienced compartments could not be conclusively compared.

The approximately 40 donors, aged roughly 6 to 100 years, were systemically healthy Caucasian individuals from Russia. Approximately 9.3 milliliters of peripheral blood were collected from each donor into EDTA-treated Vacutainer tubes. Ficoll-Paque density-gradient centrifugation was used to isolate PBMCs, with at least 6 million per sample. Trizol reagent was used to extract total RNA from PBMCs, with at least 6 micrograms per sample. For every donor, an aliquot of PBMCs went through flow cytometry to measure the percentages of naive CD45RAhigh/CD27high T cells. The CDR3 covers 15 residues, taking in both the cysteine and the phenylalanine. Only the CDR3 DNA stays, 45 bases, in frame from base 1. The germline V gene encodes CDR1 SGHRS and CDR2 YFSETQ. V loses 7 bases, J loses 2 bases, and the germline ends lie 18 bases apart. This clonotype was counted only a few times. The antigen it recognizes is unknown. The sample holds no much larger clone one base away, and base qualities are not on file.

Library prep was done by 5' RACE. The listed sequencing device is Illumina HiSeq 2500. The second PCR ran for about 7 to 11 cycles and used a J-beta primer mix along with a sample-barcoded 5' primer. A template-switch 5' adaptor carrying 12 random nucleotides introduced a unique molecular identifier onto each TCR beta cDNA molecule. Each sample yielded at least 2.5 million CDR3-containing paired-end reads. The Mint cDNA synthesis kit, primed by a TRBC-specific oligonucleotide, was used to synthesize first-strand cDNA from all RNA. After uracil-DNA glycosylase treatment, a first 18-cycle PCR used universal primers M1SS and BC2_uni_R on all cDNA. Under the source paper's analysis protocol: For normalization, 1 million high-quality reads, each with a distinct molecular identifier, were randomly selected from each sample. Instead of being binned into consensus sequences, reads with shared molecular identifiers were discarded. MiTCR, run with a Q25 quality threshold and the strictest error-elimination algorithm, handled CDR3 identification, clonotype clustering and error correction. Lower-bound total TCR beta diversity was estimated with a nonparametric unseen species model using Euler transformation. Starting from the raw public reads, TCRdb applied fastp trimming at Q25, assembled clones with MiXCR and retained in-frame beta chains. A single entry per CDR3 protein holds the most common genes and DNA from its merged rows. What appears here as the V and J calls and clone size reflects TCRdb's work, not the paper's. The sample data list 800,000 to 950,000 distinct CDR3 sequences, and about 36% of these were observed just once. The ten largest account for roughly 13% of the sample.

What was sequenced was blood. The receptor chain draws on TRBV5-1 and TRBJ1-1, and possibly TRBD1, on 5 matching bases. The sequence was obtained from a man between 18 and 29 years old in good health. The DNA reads TGCGCCAGCCGATCCCCCAGGGATGGAAACACTGAAGCTTTCTTT. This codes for CASRSPRDGNTEAFF.